The next 10 T cell receptor beta chains were all read from a single sample in a study of long-term antiretroviral therapy in people with HIV. The immunoSEQ assay was v3.0, run at survey level. Generated by immunoSEQ multiplex PCR, the TCRdb table keeps only in-frame clones and is missing some. The sample contains about 25,000 clones, 60% to 80% of which appear only once. The sample consisted of unsorted PBMCs, taken 2.1 years after starting antiretroviral therapy. These receptor sequences come from a man younger than 45 with HIV.

This chain links TRBV27 with TRBJ2-5; D perhaps matches TRBD1 (6 bases). The CDR3 has 16 amino acids. Trimming pared 5 bases from V and 5 bases from J, leaving 21 bases between. Germline V gene sequence: CDR1 MNHEY, CDR2 SMNVEV (reference sequence). CDR3 nucleotides: TGTGCCAGCAGTCTAAACTCCGGGACAAGGGGGGAGACCCAGTACTTC. Translating gives CASSLNSGTRGETQYF.

V and J are TRBV7-9 and TRBJ1-6, with a tentative D call TRBD1 (5 bases). The germline V gene encodes CDR1 SEHNR and CDR2 FQNEAQ (reference sequence). The CDR3 is made up of 16 amino acids. V was clipped by 5 bases and J by 4 bases, with 15 bases between them. The chain's CDR3 is CASSPAEAGYNSPLHF. CDR3 DNA: TGTGCCAGCAGCCCAGCTGAGGCAGGGTATAATTCACCCCTCCACTTT.

The CDR3 loop reads CASSLGTGPGNEQFF. CDR3 nucleotide sequence: TGTGCCAGCAGCCTCGGGACGGGCCCTGGCAATGAGCAGTTCTTC. The rearrangement links TRBV14 to TRBJ2-1, with D perhaps being TRBD1 or TRBD2 (5 bases each). Germline V gene sequence: CDR1 SGHDN, CDR2 FVKESK. Trimming removed 4 bases from V and 6 bases from J, with 16 bases in between. CDR3 length: 15 residues.

This chain joins TRBV7-3 and TRBJ2-1, with TRBD1 identical over 10 bases. Looked up from germline, CDR1 is SGHTA and CDR2 is FQGTGA. The J segment lost 2 bases and the V segment lost 6 bases, leaving 7 bases of the junction unmatched. This CDR3 is 16 amino acids long. CDR3 sequence reads: CASSPTGGGTYNEQFF. CDR3 in DNA: TGTGCCAGCAGTCCGACAGGGGGCGGAACCTACAATGAGCAGTTCTTC. The full variable domain, completed using reference TRBV7-3 and TRBJ2-1, is GAGVSQTPSNKVTEKGKYVELRCDPISGHTALYWYRQSLGQGPEFLIYFQGTGAADDSGLPNDRFFAVRPEGSVSTLKIQRTERGDSAVYLCASSPTGGGTYNEQFFGPGTRLTVL.

This clone was counted only a few times. The chain joins TRBV27 to TRBJ2-7; D gene uncertain. The CDR3 contains 13 residues. Deletions cut 3 bases from V and 3 bases from J, with 9 bases between. Germline values: CDR1 MNHEY, CDR2 SMNVEV (reference sequence). The CDR3 DNA follows: TGTGCCAGCAGTTTCATGGGCAGCTACGAGCAGTACTTC. It specifies CASSFMGSYEQYF.

The chain joins TRBV9 to TRBJ2-2; D might be TRBD2 (6 bases). CDR1 and CDR2 (germline): SGDLS, YYNGEE. The CDR3 length is 13 residues. V dropped 5 bases and J dropped 3 bases, with 8 bases sitting between them. The CDR3 nucleotides are TGTGCCAGCAGTAGCGGAGACACCGGGGAGCTGTTTTTT. Protein sequence: CASSSGDTGELFF.

V and J are TRBV14 and TRBJ2-4; D is undetermined. This CDR3 is built from 13 residues. V was shortened by 4 bases and J by 8 bases, with 12 bases between the two germline ends. Germline CDR1 SGHDN, CDR2 FVKESK. The chain's CDR3 is CASSPLKVDIQYF. The CDR3 region has the DNA TGTGCCAGCAGCCCCCTTAAGGTAGACATTCAGTACTTC. The whole variable domain, remainder taken from reference TRBV14 and TRBJ2-4, is EAGVTQFPSHSVIEKGQTVTLRCDPISGHDNLYWYRRVMGKEIKFLLHFVKESKQDESGMPNNRFLAERTGGTYSTLKVQPAELEDSGVYFCASSPLKVDIQYFGAGTRLSVL.

The CDR3 reads CASRQGAGGYEQYF. In DNA form, the CDR3 reads TGTGCCAGCAGGCAGGGGGCTGGGGGCTACGAGCAGTACTTC. The genes are TRBV2 and TRBJ2-7, with TRBD1 matching 8 bases. The J segment lost 3 bases and the V segment lost 6 bases, leaving 7 bases of the junction unmatched. The CDR3 consists of 14 residues. Germline V gives CDR1 SNHLY, CDR2 FYNNEI.

The rearrangement uses TRBV9 and TRBJ2-1, with 7 bases fitting TRBD2. Trimming cost V 6 bases and J 7 bases; bases outside gene matches: 16. Germline V CDR1 and CDR2: SGDLS, YYNGEE. The CDR3 totals 16 residues. The CDR3 DNA follows: TGTGCCAGCACCCTCACAGGAGGAGGAGCGGGGAATGAGCAGTTCTTC. This encodes CASTLTGGGAGNEQFF. The whole variable domain, remainder taken from reference TRBV9 and TRBJ2-1, is DSGVTQTPKHLITATGQRVTLRCSPRSGDLSVYWYQQSLDQGLQFLIQYYNGEERAKGNILERFSAQQFPDLHSELNLSSLELGDSALYFCASTLTGGGAGNEQFFGPGTRLTVL.

V usage is TRBV28 and J usage is TRBJ1-6; no clear D gene. V dropped 7 bases and J dropped 6 bases, with 19 bases sitting between them. CDR1 is MDHEN, CDR2 SYDVKM, per germline. The CDR3 runs to 16 residues. The CDR3 is CASTPWEGLGNSPLHF. CDR3 DNA: TGTGCCAGCACCCCTTGGGAGGGTTTAGGTAATTCACCCCTCCACTTT.